Here is one T cell receptor beta chain with its context. Antigen: not known. This sample was taken from a study of shared clonotypes between healthy human individuals. Turning to the study itself: Donors had three CD4 naive, three CD4 memory, two CD8 naive and one CD8 memory plate apiece. Regarding the study as a whole: Compared with memory subsets, naive subsets generally had larger estimated richness. Represented diversity, genetic and exposure-history alike, was limited by few donors. Among a few donors, roughly 5% of naive CD4 clonotypes were found in common.

V lost 4 bases and J lost 0; bases outside the gene matches: 8. The germline CDR1 and CDR2 sequences are LGHNA and YSLEER. This CDR3 is built from 17 residues. The data were produced by immunoSEQ multiplex PCR, yet TCRdb's version contains in-frame clones alone and is incomplete. In the table there are 2 million or so clones, roughly 94% of which are singletons. The chain has TRBV4-3 and TRBJ2-3, with TRBD2 matching 9 bases. This TCR derives from a young man in good health. Sequencing was performed on naive CD4+ T cells sorted from blood. Specified subset: CD45RA+ positively selected. DNA of the CDR3: TGCGCCAGCAGCCGGAAGGGAGCGGGAGGTAGCACAGATACGCAGTATTTT. Translation: CASSRKGAGGSTDTQYF.